Listed below are T cell receptor beta chains from one sample, sequenced in a study of CD8 T cells in ankylosing spondylitis. TCRdb reprocessed the 5' RACE reads with MiXCR, giving one entry per CDR3 protein. The table includes around 390,000 distinct CDR3 sequences, approximately 20% detected once. The sequencing sample was made of blood, either unsorted or a sorted T cell fraction (not recorded which). The receptor source for this set is a male donor with ankylosing spondylitis. Each CDR3 is given with its conserved first and last residue. A D gene is named only where the DNA matches it firmly. The size of a clone is reported for some rows only, either as once, few or many, or as a class for expanded clones.

clone_size,v_call,d_call,j_call,cdr3_nt,cdr3_aa
.,TRBV18,.,TRBJ1-1,TGTGCCAGCTCACCACAGGGAGGTAGGACTGAAGCTTTCTTT,CASSPQGGRTEAFF
.,TRBV7-9,.,TRBJ2-1,TGTGCCAGCAGCTTAGGGGGACACCGTTACAATGAGCAGTTCTTC,CASSLGGHRYNEQFF
few,TRBV20-1,.,TRBJ2-6,TGCAGTGCTAGCCCTACCGCGGCTTTGAACGTCCTGACTTTC,CSASPTAALNVLTF
few,TRBV27,.,TRBJ2-1,TGTGCCAGCGTTTCCCACAATGAGCAGTTCTTC,CASVSHNEQFF
.,TRBV10-3,.,TRBJ2-5,TGTGCCATCAGTGAGTCCAGATCAGAAGAGACCCAGTACTTC,CAISESRSEETQYF
.,TRBV6-5,.,TRBJ2-7,TGTGCCAGCAGTTACTCGACGGTACCTTATCCCTACGAGCAGTACTTC,CASSYSTVPYPYEQYF
few,TRBV5-1,.,TRBJ2-1,TGCGCCAGCAGATTGGACTACTCCTACAATGAGCAGTTCTTC,CASRLDYSYNEQFF
.,TRBV29-1,.,TRBJ2-1,TGCAGCGTTGAAAATGTGTCGAATGAGCAGTTCTTC,CSVENVSNEQFF
few,TRBV29-1,.,TRBJ1-4,TGCAGCGCCGAGGGGGATCCCAATGAAAAACTGTTTTTT,CSAEGDPNEKLFF
few,TRBV5-1,.,TRBJ1-1,TGCGCCAGCAGCTTGGTGAATGCGGGGGCTGAAGCTTTCTTT,CASSLVNAGAEAFF
few,TRBV28,TRBD2,TRBJ2-1,TGTGCCAGCAGCTCCTACTTGGCGGGAGGGGGTTTAAATGAGCAGTTCTTC,CASSSYLAGGGLNEQFF
.,TRBV25-1,TRBD2,TRBJ2-5,TGTGCCAGCAGTGAATTGCGTGCGGGAGGGGATGAGACCCAGTACTTC,CASSELRAGGDETQYF
.,TRBV28,.,TRBJ2-3,TGTGCCAGCAGTTTATTCCGGGGGCGGGCAGATACGCAGTATTTT,CASSLFRGRADTQYF
.,TRBV15,.,TRBJ2-3,TGTGCCACCAGCAGGGAACAGAGGGGCAGTGAGATAGATACGCAGTATTTT,CATSREQRGSEIDTQYF
few,TRBV12-5,.,TRBJ2-1,TGTGCTAGTGGTTTGCGGCCAGTATCCCCCAATGAGCAGTTCTTC,CASGLRPVSPNEQFF
.,TRBV9,.,TRBJ2-2,TGTGCCAGCAGCGTATTAGGGACCAACACCGGGGAGCTGTTTTTT,CASSVLGTNTGELFF
.,TRBV20-1,TRBD2,TRBJ2-7,TGCAGTGCAGAGGACTCACGCGGGAGCTTTGGGCAGTACTTC,CSAEDSRGSFGQYF
few,TRBV7-9,.,TRBJ1-5,TGTGCCAGCAGCCAGACCTGGACAACTAGCAATCAGCCCCAGCATTTT,CASSQTWTTSNQPQHF
.,TRBV7-2,.,TRBJ1-1,TGTGCCAGCAGCCCGATCACCCGGTGGGCTGAAGCTTTCTTT,CASSPITRWAEAFF
few,TRBV5-1,.,TRBJ2-3,TGCGCCAGCAGCTTTATAACATCCACAGATACGCAGTATTTT,CASSFITSTDTQYF
few,TRBV7-2,.,TRBJ1-6,TGTGCCAGCAGCCGTGACAATTCACCCCTCCACTTT,CASSRDNSPLHF
.,TRBV29-1,.,TRBJ2-1,TGCAGCGTTGGGTTGCGGCGAGCGTCGGTCTACAATGAGCAGTTCTTC,CSVGLRRASVYNEQFF
.,TRBV4-1,.,TRBJ2-3,TGCGCCAGCCGGCCAGGCCAGGTCGAAAATACGCAGTATTTT,CASRPGQVENTQYF
many,TRBV15,.,TRBJ2-7,TGTGCCACCAGCAGAGAGGGTAGAGTGGGTCAGCAGTACTTC,CATSREGRVGQQYF
.,TRBV6-1,TRBD1,TRBJ2-3,TGTGCCAGCAGAAAACAGGGGGCAGATACGCAGTATTTT,CASRKQGADTQYF
.,TRBV3-1,.,TRBJ2-3,TGTGCCAGCAGCCAAGATCGAAGCGGAAAGGTCACAGATACGCAGTATTTT,CASSQDRSGKVTDTQYF
.,TRBV27,.,TRBJ2-1,TGTGCCAGCATCGCCCCGAGTCGGAGCAGAAAAAACTACATTGAGCAGTTCTTC,CASIAPSRSRKNYIEQFF
.,TRBV3-1,.,TRBJ1-2,TGTGCCAGCAGCCAAGATTATGGGGGGACGGTCTATGGCTACACCTTC,CASSQDYGGTVYGYTF
few,TRBV5-6,.,TRBJ2-3,TGTGCCAGCAGCTTGGCCGACACAGATACGCAGTATTTT,CASSLADTDTQYF
.,TRBV28,TRBD1,TRBJ1-5,TGTGCCAGCAGTTGGACAGGGGGCCTCAATCAGCCCCAGCATTTT,CASSWTGGLNQPQHF
.,TRBV2,.,TRBJ2-7,TGTGCCAGCGAGAGACAGAGCTACGAGCAGTACTTC,CASERQSYEQYF
.,TRBV2,TRBD2,TRBJ2-1,TGTGCCAGCAGAGGTACCGGGACTAGCGGGAGCTATGAGCAGTTCTTC,CASRGTGTSGSYEQFF
few,TRBV5-5,TRBD1,TRBJ2-1,TGTGCCAGCAGCTTAGTGGCAGGGGGTCCCAATGAGCAGTTCTTC,CASSLVAGGPNEQFF
.,TRBV20-1,TRBD2,TRBJ2-3,TGCAGTGCTATGGGACTAGCGGGAGCCGTTCTAAGCACAGATACGCAGTATTTT,CSAMGLAGAVLSTDTQYF
few,TRBV20-1,TRBD2,TRBJ2-1,TGCAGTGCTAGAGATTGGGGGGCTAGCGGGAGAAATGAGCAGTTCTTC,CSARDWGASGRNEQFF
.,TRBV12-3/TRBV12-4,.,TRBJ1-3,TGTGCCAGCAGTTTTCGGCGGGGGGGAAACACCTTATATTTT,CASSFRRGGNTLYF
few,TRBV6-2/TRBV6-3,.,TRBJ1-2,TGTGCCAGCATTCTAACCGGGGCCTACCGCGGGAGCTACACCTTC,CASILTGAYRGSYTF